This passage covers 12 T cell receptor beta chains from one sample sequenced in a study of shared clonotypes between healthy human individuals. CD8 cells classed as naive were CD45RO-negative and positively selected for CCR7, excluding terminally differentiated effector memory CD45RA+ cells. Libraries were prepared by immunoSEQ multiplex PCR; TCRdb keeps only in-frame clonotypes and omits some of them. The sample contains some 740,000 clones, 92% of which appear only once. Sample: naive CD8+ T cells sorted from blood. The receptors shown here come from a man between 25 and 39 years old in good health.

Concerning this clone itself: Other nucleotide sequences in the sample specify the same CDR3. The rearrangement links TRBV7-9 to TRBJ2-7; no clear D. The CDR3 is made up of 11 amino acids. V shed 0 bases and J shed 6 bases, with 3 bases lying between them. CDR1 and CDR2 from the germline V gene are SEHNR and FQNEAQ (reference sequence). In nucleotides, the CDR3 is TGTGCCAGCAGCTTAGCTTTCGAGCAGTACTTC. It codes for CASSLAFEQYF.

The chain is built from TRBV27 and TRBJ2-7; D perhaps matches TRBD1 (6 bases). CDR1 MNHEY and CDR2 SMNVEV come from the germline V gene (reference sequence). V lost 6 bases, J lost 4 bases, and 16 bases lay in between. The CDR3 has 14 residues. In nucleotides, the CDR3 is TGTGCCAGCAGCCCCACAGGGATACCGTACGAGCAGTACTTC. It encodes CASSPTGIPYEQYF.

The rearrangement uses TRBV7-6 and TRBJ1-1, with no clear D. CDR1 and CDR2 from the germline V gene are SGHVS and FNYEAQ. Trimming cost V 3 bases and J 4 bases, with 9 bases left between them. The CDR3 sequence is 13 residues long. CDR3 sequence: CASSLGPATEAFF. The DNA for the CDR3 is TGTGCCAGCAGCTTGGGCCCGGCCACTGAAGCTTTCTTT.

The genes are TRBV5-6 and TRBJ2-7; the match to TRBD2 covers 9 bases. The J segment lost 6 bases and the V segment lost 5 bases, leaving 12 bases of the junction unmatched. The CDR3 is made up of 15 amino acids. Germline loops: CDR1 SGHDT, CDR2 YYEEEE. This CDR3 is CASRFLSGRSAEQYF. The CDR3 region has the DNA TGTGCCAGCAGATTCCTAAGCGGGAGGTCGGCCGAGCAGTACTTC. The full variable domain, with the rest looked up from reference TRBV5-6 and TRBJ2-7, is DAGVTQSPTHLIKTRGQQVTLRCSPKSGHDTVSWYQQALGQGPQFIFQYYEEEERQRGNFPDRFSGHQFPNYSSELNVNALLLGDSALYLCASRFLSGRSAEQYFGPGTRLTVT.

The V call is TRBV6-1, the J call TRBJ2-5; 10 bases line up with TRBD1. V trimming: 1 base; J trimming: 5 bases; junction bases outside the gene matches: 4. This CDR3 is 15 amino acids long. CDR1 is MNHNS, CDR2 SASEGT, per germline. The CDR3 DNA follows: TGTGCCAGCAGTGAAGAGGACAGGGGGTTCGAGACCCAGTACTTC. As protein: CASSEEDRGFETQYF.

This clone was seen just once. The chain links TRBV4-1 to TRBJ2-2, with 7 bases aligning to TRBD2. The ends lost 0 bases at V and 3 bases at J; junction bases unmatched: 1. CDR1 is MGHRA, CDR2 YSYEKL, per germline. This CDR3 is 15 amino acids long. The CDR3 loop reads CASSQEGGYTGELFF. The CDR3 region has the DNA TGCGCCAGCAGCCAAGAGGGAGGGTACACCGGGGAGCTGTTTTTT.

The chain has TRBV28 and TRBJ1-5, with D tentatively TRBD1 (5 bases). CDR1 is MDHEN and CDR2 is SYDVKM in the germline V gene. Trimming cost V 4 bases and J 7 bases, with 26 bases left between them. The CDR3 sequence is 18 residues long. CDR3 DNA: TGTGCCAGCAGTTCACTCGGGTGGGGGGATACTGTTGGACAGCCCCAGCATTTT. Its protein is CASSSLGWGDTVGQPQHF.

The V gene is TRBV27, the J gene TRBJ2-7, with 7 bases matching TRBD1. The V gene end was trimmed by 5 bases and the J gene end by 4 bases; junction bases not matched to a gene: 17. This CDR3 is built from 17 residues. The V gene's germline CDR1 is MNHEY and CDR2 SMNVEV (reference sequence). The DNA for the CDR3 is TGTGCCAGCAGTCCTCCTAGAGAAGGGGGCGGAGGTTACGAGCAGTACTTC. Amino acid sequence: CASSPPREGGGGYEQYF.

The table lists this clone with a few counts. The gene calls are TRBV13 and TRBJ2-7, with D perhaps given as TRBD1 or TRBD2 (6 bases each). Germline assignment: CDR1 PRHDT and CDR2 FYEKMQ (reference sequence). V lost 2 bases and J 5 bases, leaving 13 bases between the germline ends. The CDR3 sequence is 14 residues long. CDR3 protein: CASSLPSEGDEQYF. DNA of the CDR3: TGTGCCAGCAGCTTACCTAGCGAGGGGGACGAGCAGTACTTC.

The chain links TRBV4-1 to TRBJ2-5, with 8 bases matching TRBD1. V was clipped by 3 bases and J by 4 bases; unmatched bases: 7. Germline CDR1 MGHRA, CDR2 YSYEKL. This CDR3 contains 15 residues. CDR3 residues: CASSQVTGDRETQYF. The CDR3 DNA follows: TGCGCCAGCAGCCAGGTGACAGGGGATCGAGAGACCCAGTACTTC.

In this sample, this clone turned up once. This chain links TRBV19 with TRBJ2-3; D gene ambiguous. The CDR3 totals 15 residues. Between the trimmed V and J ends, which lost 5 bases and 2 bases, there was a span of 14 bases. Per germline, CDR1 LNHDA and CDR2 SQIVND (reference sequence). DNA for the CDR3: TGTGCCAGTAGTCGGGTCGCGCAAAACACAGATACGCAGTATTTT. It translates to CASSRVAQNTDTQYF.

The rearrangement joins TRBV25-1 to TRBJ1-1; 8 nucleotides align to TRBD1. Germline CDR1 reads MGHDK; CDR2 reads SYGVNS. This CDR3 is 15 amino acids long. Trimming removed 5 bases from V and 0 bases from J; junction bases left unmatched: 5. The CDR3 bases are TGTGCCAGCAGTATCCAACAGGGGGTGAACACTGAAGCTTTCTTT. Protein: CASSIQQGVNTEAFF.